This TCR beta chain was captured in a study of shared clonotypes between healthy human individuals. Regarding the study as a whole: Clonotypes that were shared across a few donors made up around 5% of naive CD4 clonotypes.

Sequencing was performed with immunoSEQ multiplex PCR; in TCRdb, only in-frame clones are kept and a portion is missing. The sample comprises some 700,000 clones, about 92% of which are singletons, and 34% rests with the top ten. Trimming removed 5 bases at V and 2 bases at J, with 16 bases between. CDR3 length equals 16 residues. Germline loops: CDR1 MDHEN, CDR2 SYDVKM. About this clone itself: What it binds is not known.

Sequencing was done on a sample of memory CD8+ T cells from PBMCs. Subset indicated: CD45RO+ cells pooled with CCR7-negative TemRA cells. The chain combines TRBV28 with TRBJ1-3; the D gene is possibly TRBD1 (6 bases). This receptor was taken from a man between 18 and 35 years old in good health. Some clones in this sample may be carry-over from other donors' samples. CDR3 bases: TGTGCCAGCAGTCCACTCATAGGGGGGGCTGGAAACACCATATATTTT. Translated: CASSPLIGGAGNTIYF. Combining the CDR3 with reference TRBV28 and TRBJ1-3 gives the whole variable domain DVKVTQSSRYLVKRTGEKVFLECVQDMDHENMFWYRQDPGLGLRLIYFSYDVKMKEKGDIPEGYSVSREKKERFSLILESASTNQTSMYLCASSPLIGGAGNTIYFGEGSWLTVV.